Here is one T cell receptor beta chain with its context. V lost 0 bases and J lost 1; bases outside the gene matches: 6. The germline V gene encodes CDR1 SGHRS and CDR2 YFSETQ. This CDR3 is built from 17 residues. Expressed TCRB transcripts got sequenced, as all isolated RNA was reverse transcribed. This table comes from immunoSEQ multiplex PCR, and its TCRdb copy is limited to in-frame clones, with some not included. The sample records a few hundred thousand clones, 10% to 15% being singletons. This sample stems from a study of beta chain features in type 1 diabetes. V and J are TRBV5-1 and TRBJ2-2, with 7 bases lining up with TRBD1. This TCR was recovered from a man between 18 and 29 years old in good health. Sequencing was done on a sample of naive CD4+ T cells from blood. The CDR3 DNA sequence: TGCGCCAGCAGCTTGGGTGCCGGGACAGTGAACACCGGGGAGCTGTTTTTT. Its translation is CASSLGAGTVNTGELFF.